This TCR beta chain was observed in a study of blood T cell repertoires in COVID-19. After removal of 4 bases from V and 5 bases from J, the junction contained 11 bases not matched to a gene. The CDR3 consists of 17 residues. Germline values: CDR1 LGHDT, CDR2 YNNKEL (reference sequence). The repertoire was sequenced with immunoSEQ multiplex PCR; TCRdb's copy has only in-frame clones and lacks some. This table holds 120,000 or so clones, approximately 90% found once. V usage is TRBV3-1 (or the pseudogene TRBV3-2) and J usage is TRBJ2-5; 12 bases are shared with TRBD2. The sequence derives from a human donor in a cohort sampled during active COVID-19. The source material was peripheral blood. The CDR3 here is CASSPGLAGMVGETQYF. The CDR3 DNA sequence: TGTGCCAGCAGCCCCGGACTAGCGGGGATGGTAGGGGAGACCCAGTACTTC.